The clone carrying this T cell receptor (beta chain) was found many times. Its antigen is unidentified. The data originate from a study of Graves' ophthalmopathy and Graves' hyperthyroidism. The study, taken as a whole, reports: At less than 71% sensitivity and 72.22% specificity, the model predicted progression of the ophthalmopathy.

For repertoire sequencing, the TCR beta CDR3 regions were amplified from RNA transcripts. HTBI-primed first-round RT-PCR preceded second-round multiplex PCR. TCRdb re-called the multiplex PCR reads with MiXCR, one entry per CDR3 protein. The table lists a few hundred thousand distinct CDR3 sequences, around a sixth of them singletons, with about 12% in the top ten. This CDR3 comprises 12 residues. Deletions cut 6 bases from V and 0 bases from J, with 5 bases between. The sequenced material came from peripheral blood. The sequence derives from an adult man with Graves' ophthalmopathy. The V call is TRBV12-3 or TRBV12-4, the J call TRBJ1-2; no clear D gene. The CDR3 sequence is CASRQSNYGYTF. The DNA of the CDR3 is TGTGCCAGCAGACAATCTAACTATGGCTACACCTTC.